This TCR beta chain stems from a study of T cell responses to AZD1222 COVID-19 vaccine (dated by TCRdb to about 2021). Background on the whole study: TCR sequencing was performed for about 250 trial participants, of whom approximately 200 were given two doses of AZD1222 and some 25 were given two doses of MenACWY control vaccine. Trial participants were enrolled by age into 18-55, 56-69 and 70-plus year subgroups, with about 150, 28 and 57 TCR-sequenced participants respectively.

The sample's time point, from its label and the paper: about 28 days (+/-7) after the second vaccine dose. Because spike-specific TCR depth and breadth did not differ between the two schedules, AZD1222 recipients who got a second dose at roughly 4 weeks were pooled with those who got a second dose at roughly 12 weeks. Vaccinee samples were obtained from the UK trials COV001 and COV002, which included a single-blind randomized controlled phase 2/3 trial of AZD1222 (ChAdOx1 nCoV-19) in healthy adults. For TCRbeta chain sequencing, PBMC samples were collected from trial participants at day 0 and at day 28 after the second dose. On the study overall, not on this receptor specifically: CD4 TCRs associated with the vaccine covered the entire spike protein, and the dominant responses were in regions 160-218 and 743-854. Conclusions about previously exposed vaccinees were limited because only 6 or 7 AZD1222 recipients were SARS-CoV-2 seropositive at baseline. Because no samples from the day 14 peak response were available, repertoires could be characterized only after the peak T cell response. Reportedly, almost half of the unique spike-specific TCRs recognized epitopes lying outside the regions that are mutated in the B.1.351 and B.1.1.7 variants. In the small 56-69-year group, the increase in depth fell short of significance, most likely because of low power. A significant rise in spike-specific TCR breadth and depth was observed after two AZD1222 doses relative to day 0 and relative to MenACWY recipients. Participants were mostly white British, with more females than males. The authors suggested clonal diversity may have been underestimated.

About this clone itself: This receptor's antigen is unknown. There are no base qualities to consult, and no much larger clone falls within one base.

The CDR3 regions of human TCRbeta chains were analyzed by immunosequencing. On the authors' methods: Repertoire TCRs were checked for matches against a reference library of SARS-CoV-2-specific TCRs that had been generated using the MIRA antigen-specificity platform. Breadth was defined as the fraction of unique TCRs that were SARS-CoV-2-associated, and depth was defined as the fraction of total T cells that were SARS-CoV-2-associated. Using the MIRA data, each spike-specific TCR was assigned both to the spike region to which the TCR was reactive and to a CD4 or CD8 class. Log10-transformed breadth and depth values were compared by one-way ANOVA with Sidak's multiple comparisons tests. What TCRdb holds here is the immuneACCESS table cut down to in-frame rearrangements. Part of the clones is not present; checked against another copy, under half of the missing clones reflect an unresolved V gene, and the others are unexplained. V, J and clone size are taken as reported in that table, and D and trimming were inferred from the DNA itself. The sample records 100,000 to 130,000 clones, around nine tenths of which are singletons. The top ten constitute around 4.5% of the sample.

Including the terminal cysteine and phenylalanine, the CDR3 comprises 15 residues. Left in the record is the CDR3 DNA by itself, 45 bases read in frame from the first base. In the germline V gene (reference sequence), CDR1 corresponds to MNHEY and CDR2 to SMNVEV. V is pruned by 2 bases and J by 5 bases, leaving 4 bases of the junction without a gene match. Recombination joined TRBV27 with TRBJ2-2, and TRBD2 matches 8 of the central bases. The receptor was derived from an adult who received the AZD1222 COVID-19 vaccine. The material was peripheral blood, obtained 28 days after the second AZD1222 dose. The CDR3: CASSLAGGWTGELFF. The DNA sequence is as follows: TGTGCCAGCAGTTTAGCGGGGGGCTGGACCGGGGAGCTGTTTTTT.